This T cell receptor beta chain appears in the sequencing data of a study of technical replicates of blood from a handful of donors. Looked up from germline, CDR1 is SGHAT and CDR2 is FQNNGV. The V end lost 3 bases, the J end lost 0 bases, and 9 bases lay between the germline ends. This CDR3 contains 14 residues. Assay: immunoSEQ multiplex PCR; the TCRdb copy retains only in-frame clones and omits some. Of about 80,000 clones listed, around 97% are singletons. The sequenced sample consisted of T cells isolated from PBMCs. The rearrangement links TRBV11-2 to TRBJ2-7; D not resolved. The receptor comes from a human donor in good health. DNA for the CDR3: TGTGCCAGCAGCTTTTACGGGTCCTCCTACGAGCAGTACTTC. It codes for CASSFYGSSYEQYF. The full variable domain, completed using reference TRBV11-2 and TRBJ2-7, is EAGVAQSPRYKIIEKRQSVAFWCNPISGHATLYWYQQILGQGPKLLIQFQNNGVVDDSQLPKDRFSAERLKGVDSTLKIQPAKLEDSAVYLCASSFYGSSYEQYFGPGTRLTVT.